These 2 T cell receptor beta chains were all obtained from the same sample, sequenced in a study of metastatic and nonmetastatic thyroid tumors (dated by TCRdb to about 2020). No patient had received any treatment before thyroid surgery. The library was produced with PCR. The listed sequencing device is Illumina HiSeq 4000. TCRdb passed the public sequencing reads through fastp at Q25 and MiXCR, retaining productive beta sequences. This sample lists about 6,900 clones; under 35% were detected once. Roughly 15% of the sample lies in the top ten. The specimen sequenced was adjacent normal tissue. The receptors here all came from a male donor with papillary thyroid cancer or a benign thyroid nodule (not recorded which). Some clones in this sample may be carry-over from other donors' samples.

This clone was recorded many times. A much larger clone lies one base from this, so it may be a read error. The chain joins TRBV2 to TRBJ2-3, with 11 bases fitting TRBD2. The length of the CDR3 is 14 residues. Germline V CDR1 and CDR2: SNHLY, FYNNEI. CDR3 sequence: CASIPGTSGDTRYF. The CDR3 bases are TGTGCCAGCATCCCTGGGACTAGCGGCGATACGCGGTATTTT.

This chain links TRBV5-1 with TRBJ1-1; no firm D call. The CDR3 covers 14 residues. The V end was cut by 0 bases, the J end by 0 bases, with 6 bases between. In germline, CDR1 is SGHRS, CDR2 YFSETQ. The CDR3 DNA is TGCGCCAGCAGCTTGGACGGAATGAACACTGAAGCTTTCTTT. It encodes CASSLDGMNTEAFF.